This T cell receptor beta chain was identified in a study of control samples from healthy donors and cancer patients (dated by TCRdb to 2020 to 2022). Libraries were prepared through the immunoSEQ multiplex PCR assay. Held by TCRdb, this immuneACCESS table contains in-frame sequences only and omits some clones. Under half of the omission traces to an unresolved V gene where checked; the cause of the rest is unknown. The sample table records 100,000 to 150,000 clones; 85% to 90% of these occur just once. The ten largest clones represent 6% to 9.5% of the sample. The CDR3 starts with the cysteine, ends with the phenylalanine, and has 13 residues. The only DNA kept is the CDR3, 39 bases in frame from the first base. Deletion took 0 bases off V and 5 bases off J, with a span of 8 bases between the germline ends. The germline V gene supplies CDR1 SGHRS and CDR2 YFSETQ. As for this clone: The clone's antigen remains unknown. Base quality data are lacking; no much larger clone is found one base away.

The receptor was derived from a man in his fifties or sixties with head and neck cancer. Recombination linked TRBV5-1 to TRBJ2-5; the D segment cannot be called with confidence. Source material: PBMCs. The CDR3 reads as follows: CASSLGLGETQYF. DNA sequence: TGCGCCAGCAGCTTGGGCCTGGGGGAGACCCAGTACTTC.